Following are 19 T cell receptor gamma chains from one sample sequenced in a study of Vδ1+ human thymocytes. These receptors lack a known antigen. RNA was extracted from the cells and then reverse transcribed. CDR3 amplicons came from multiplex PCR with pooled V-gene forward and constant-region reverse primers. TCRdb applied CATT to the multiplex PCR reads for clone calling. The sample has tens of thousands of gamma-chain clones, roughly a fifth seen once. Study results and caveats: In the thymus, TRG and TRD repertoires looked highly polyclonal with Gaussian CDR3 lengths.

The sequenced material came from Vdelta1+ gamma-delta thymocytes from the thymus. As for subset: FACS-sorted CD3+ TCRalphabeta- TCRVdelta1+ TCRVdelta2- thymocytes. Every receptor here comes from a girl younger than two who had congenital heart surgery.

The gene calls are TRGV2 and TRGJP2. Trimming took 0 bases from V and 10 from J; bases not matched to a gene: 5. Germline V lookup: CDR1 EGSNGY, CDR2 YDSYNSKV. The CDR3 covers 13 residues. This chain's CDR3 is CATWDGQGWIKTF. The CDR3 nucleotides are TGTGCCACCTGGGACGGGCAGGGTTGGATCAAGACGTTT.

The chain is built from TRGV9 and TRGJ1 or TRGJ2. There are 15 residues in the CDR3. CDR1 and CDR2 (germline): GITISATS, ISYDGTV (reference sequence). The trim removed 0 bases at V and 10 bases at J, leaving 15 bases unmatched. CDR3 protein: CALWEVSAWTGKKLF. CDR3 coding DNA: TGTGCCTTGTGGGAGGTGTCTGCGTGGACGGGGAAGAAACTCTTT.

This clone turned up a few times. V and J are TRGV2 and TRGJ1 or TRGJ2. The CDR3 extends over 11 amino acids. Looked up from germline, CDR1 is EGSNGY and CDR2 is YDSYNSKV. V shed 0 bases and J 12 bases; nucleotides not matched to a gene: 5. The CDR3 bases are TGTGCCACCTGGGACGGGATTGGGAAACTCTTT. It yields the protein CATWDGIGKLF.

The chain carries TRGV9 and TRGJP1. The CDR3 totals 15 residues. With 1 base clipped from V and 2 bases from J, the junction kept 4 bases outside the gene matches. Germline lookup yields CDR1 GITISATS and CDR2 ISYDGTV (reference sequence). The CDR3 DNA sequence: TGTGCCTTGTGGGAGGTATCAACCACTGGTTGGTTCAAGATATTT. It is translated as CALWEVSTTGWFKIF.

The chain carries TRGV3 and TRGJ1 or TRGJ2. Germline V gene lookup returns CDR1 VTNTFY and CDR2 YDVSTARD (reference sequence). The CDR3 runs to 14 residues. V lost 0 bases, J lost 4 bases, and 6 bases stayed unmatched. The CDR3 DNA reads TGTGCCACCTGGGACAGGTCAAGGTATTATAAGAAACTCTTT. It codes for CATWDRSRYYKKLF.

The table lists this clone with a few counts. V is TRGV3 and J is TRGJ1 or TRGJ2. Germline CDR1 reads VTNTFY; CDR2 reads YDVSTARD (reference sequence). The CDR3 totals 11 residues. With V trimmed by 4 bases and J by 12 bases, 9 bases remained unmatched. The CDR3 region is CATWEEVGKLF. The DNA of the CDR3 is TGTGCCACCTGGGAGGAGGTCGGGAAACTCTTT.

This clone has only a few counts. One base away lies a much larger clone, so this may be a sequencing read error. Within the sample, other DNA sequences also encode this same CDR3. The V gene is TRGV9, the J gene TRGJ1 or TRGJ2. The germline gives CDR1 GITISATS, CDR2 ISYDGTV (reference sequence). The CDR3 runs 13 residues. J lost 4 bases, V lost 0 bases, and 3 bases had no gene match. CDR3 DNA sequence: TGTGCCTTGTGGGAGGTGCTGTATTATAAGAAACTCTTT. Its protein is CALWEVLYYKKLF.

In this sample, this clone turned up a few times. The chain couples TRGV2 to TRGJ1 or TRGJ2. With V trimmed by 5 bases and J by 2 bases, 12 bases remained unmatched. The CDR3 has 15 amino acids. Germline CDR1 reads EGSNGY; CDR2 reads YDSYNSKV. The CDR3 DNA follows: TGTGCCACCTGGGTCCCCCACGGACATTATTATAAGAAACTCTTT. Translation: CATWVPHGHYYKKLF.

This clone appeared a few times. The chain has TRGV2 and TRGJ1 or TRGJ2. In germline, CDR1 is EGSNGY, CDR2 YDSYNSKV. This CDR3 contains 14 residues. With V trimmed by 1 base and J by 5 bases, 8 bases remained unmatched. CDR3 sequence: CATWDGALNYKKLF. CDR3 nucleotide sequence: TGTGCCACCTGGGACGGTGCACTGAATTATAAGAAACTCTTT.

V is TRGV4 and J is TRGJ1 or TRGJ2. V lost 3 bases and J lost 3; bases outside the gene matches: 8. The CDR3 runs to 14 residues. Germline V CDR1 and CDR2: EGSTGY, YDSYTSSV. The CDR3 region is CATWDITFYYKKLF. Written as DNA, the CDR3 is TGTGCCACCTGGGATATAACGTTTTATTATAAGAAACTCTTT.

This chain links TRGV2 with TRGJ1 or TRGJ2. The CDR3 runs 14 residues. With V trimmed by 4 bases and J by 4 bases, 10 bases remained unmatched. The germline gives CDR1 EGSNGY, CDR2 YDSYNSKV. The CDR3 sequence is CATWDFGGYYKKLF. The CDR3 DNA reads TGTGCCACCTGGGATTTCGGGGGATATTATAAGAAACTCTTT.

This clone has a handful of counts. The sample has other DNA sequences that encode this CDR3 too. The chain combines TRGV2 with TRGJ1 or TRGJ2. The CDR3 runs to 14 residues. After removal of 0 bases from V and 1 base from J, the junction contained 3 bases not matched to a gene. The germline gives CDR1 EGSNGY, CDR2 YDSYNSKV. As DNA, the CDR3 is TGTGCCACCTGGGACGGGATTAATTATTATAAGAAACTCTTT. Translated, it gives CATWDGINYYKKLF.

This sequence joins TRGV8 and TRGJP2. The CDR3 runs 16 residues. V lost 4 bases to trimming and J lost 0 bases; unmatched junction nucleotides: 8. Germline assignment: CDR1 VENAVY and CDR2 YDSYNSRV. Written as DNA, the CDR3 is TGTGCCACCTGGGACGGACGGGATAGTAGTGATTGGATCAAGACGTTT. Translating gives CATWDGRDSSDWIKTF.

The table lists this clone with a few counts. This rearrangement joins TRGV3 to TRGJ1 or TRGJ2. Losses at the gene ends were 0 bases for V and 3 bases for J; bases not matched to a gene: 23. There are 20 residues in the CDR3. CDR1 is VTNTFY, CDR2 YDVSTARD, per germline (reference sequence). The chain's CDR3 is CATWDRYLLFNVPFYYKKLF. For the CDR3, the DNA is TGTGCCACCTGGGACAGGTATCTACTTTTTAATGTCCCCTTTTATTATAAGAAACTCTTT.

This clone has more than one count but fewer than ten. The V and J genes are TRGV8 and TRGJ1 or TRGJ2. Losses at the gene ends were 1 base for V and 10 bases for J; bases not matched to a gene: 13. The CDR3 totals 14 residues. Germline CDR1 VENAVY, CDR2 YDSYNSRV. The CDR3, as DNA: TGTGCCACCTGGGATAGAAGGGGGTGCGCGAAGAAACTCTTT. Its protein product is CATWDRRGCAKKLF.

The V and J genes are TRGV8 and TRGJ1 or TRGJ2. With V trimmed by 2 bases and J by 5 bases, 6 bases remained unmatched. The CDR3 has 13 amino acids. Per the germline V gene, CDR1 is VENAVY and CDR2 is YDSYNSRV. CDR3 region: CATWDTKHYKKLF. In DNA form, the CDR3 reads TGTGCCACCTGGGATACGAAACATTATAAGAAACTCTTT.

V and J are TRGV4 and TRGJ1 or TRGJ2. Germline CDR1 and CDR2: EGSTGY and YDSYTSSV. This CDR3 has 11 residues. The trim removed 0 bases at V and 11 bases at J, leaving 4 bases unmatched. The CDR3 spells CATWDGTEKLF. In nucleotides, the CDR3 is TGTGCCACCTGGGATGGGACAGAGAAACTCTTT.

This clone appeared a few times. The same CDR3 can be traced to other DNA sequences in this sample. The chain joins TRGV3 to TRGJ1 or TRGJ2. The germline CDR1 and CDR2 sequences are VTNTFY and YDVSTARD (reference sequence). With V trimmed by 1 base and J by 4 bases, 4 bases remained unmatched. The CDR3 runs to 13 residues. The CDR3 DNA reads TGTGCCACCTGGGACAGTTGGTATTATAAGAAACTCTTT. It yields the protein CATWDSWYYKKLF.

Concerning this clone itself: Different DNA sequences within this sample yield the same CDR3. The gene calls are TRGV2 and TRGJ1 or TRGJ2. The J segment lost 3 bases and the V segment lost 1 base, leaving 6 bases of the junction unmatched. Germline CDR1 and CDR2: EGSNGY and YDSYNSKV. The CDR3 is 14 amino acids. The CDR3 sequence is CATWDGPVYYKKLF. In DNA form, the CDR3 reads TGTGCCACCTGGGACGGCCCGGTTTATTATAAGAAACTCTTT.